These T cell receptor beta chains were read from a single sample in a study of blood T cell repertoires in COVID-19. The data were produced by immunoSEQ multiplex PCR, yet TCRdb's version contains in-frame clones alone and is incomplete. This sample has 200,000 to 250,000 clones, with roughly 90% found just once. Specimen: PBMCs or T cells enriched from blood (not recorded which). The receptor set was obtained from a woman in her thirties with acute COVID-19. Each CDR3 is given with its conserved first and last residue. The order of the fields is J gene, V gene, clone size, D gene, CDR3 DNA, CDR3 protein. D genes are given only for firm matches. Expanded clones get a size class; other rows say once, few or many, or leave the size out.

>TRBJ2-5|TRBV30|.|TRBD1
TGTGCCTGGAGTCGCCCAGGGGGCTCGGAGACCCAGTACTTC
CAWSRPGGSETQYF
>TRBJ2-3|TRBV5-1|.|TRBD2
TGCGCCAGCAGTCATAGCGGGGGGTCCCTAAGAAGCACAGATACGCAGTATTTT
CASSHSGGSLRSTDTQYF
>TRBJ1-6|TRBV27|few|.
TGTGCCAGCAGTTTGCAGGGTAATTCACCCCTCCACTTT
CASSLQGNSPLHF
>TRBJ2-1|TRBV6-1|.|TRBD2
TGTGCCAGCAGTGCCTCTGGGACTAGCGGATACAATGAGCAGTTCTTC
CASSASGTSGYNEQFF
>TRBJ1-2|TRBV29-1|.|.
TGCAGCGTTGAAGATAGACAGAACTATGGCTACACCTTC
CSVEDRQNYGYTF
>TRBJ2-3|TRBV27|.|TRBD1
TGTGCCAGCAGTCACCAACCGGGACAGAGAGAGCCTACGCAGTATTTT
CASSHQPGQREPTQYF
>TRBJ1-1|TRBV11-2|once|.
TGTGCCAGCAGCTCCAGTAGGACAGCTATGAACACTGAAGCTTTCTTT
CASSSSRTAMNTEAFF
>TRBJ1-1|TRBV6-5|once|.
TGTGCCAGCAGTTACTCCCGGCGGATGAACACTGAAGCTTTCTTT
CASSYSRRMNTEAFF
>TRBJ2-1|TRBV30|.|.
TGTGCCTGGAGTGTACAGTGGGAGCAGTTCTTC
CAWSVQWEQFF
>TRBJ2-7|TRBV18|.|TRBD2
TGTGCCAGCTCTAGTGCTAGCGGGGGAGAGGACTTC
CASSSASGGEDF
>TRBJ2-3|TRBV2|.|.
TGTGCCAGCAGCAAGATAGGGCGGGGAAGCACAGATACGCAGTATTTT
CASSKIGRGSTDTQYF
>TRBJ1-5|TRBV6-5|.|.
TGTGCCAGCAGCCCCGACGGAGAGAACCCAGCCCAGCATTTT
CASSPDGENPAQHF
>TRBJ2-1|TRBV3-1/TRBV3-2|.|TRBD2
TGTGCCAGCAGCCAAGGTTTCGGGGGGGTCTTGTCAGGGAAGTTCTTC
CASSQGFGGVLSGKFF
>TRBJ1-5|TRBV15|.|.
TGTGCCACCAGCAGAGATTACAGGGCCCATCAGCCCCAGCATTTT
CATSRDYRAHQPQHF
>TRBJ1-5|TRBV6-2/TRBV6-3|few|TRBD1
TGTGCCAGCAGTCAGGGACAGGAAAATCAGCCCCAGCATTTT
CASSQGQENQPQHF
>TRBJ1-4|TRBV7-2|.|.
TGTGCCAGCAGCGGCAGTGGGGGGGATGAAAAACTGTTTTTT
CASSGSGGDEKLFF
>TRBJ1-2|TRBV14|.|.
TGTGCCAGCAGCCAAGACCTCAGGGGATATGGCTACACCTTC
CASSQDLRGYGYTF
>TRBJ1-1|TRBV5-1|.|.
TGCGCCAGCAGCGTGAACAGGGACACTGAAGCTTTCTTT
CASSVNRDTEAFF
>TRBJ1-1|TRBV30|once|TRBD1
TGTGCCTGGAGTGTTGGGACAGGGACGGGGGTTGAAGCTTTCTTT
CAWSVGTGTGVEAFF
>TRBJ1-2|TRBV7-9|.|.
TGTGCCAGCAGCTTACAGGGAATTAACTATGGCTACACCTTC
CASSLQGINYGYTF
>TRBJ2-5|TRBV18|.|TRBD1
TGTGCCAGCTCACCGGACAGGCAAGAGACCCAGTACTTC
CASSPDRQETQYF
>TRBJ1-4|TRBV5-1|.|.
TGCGCCAGCAGCTTGAATGAACAGGGCCATGAAAAACTGTTTTTT
CASSLNEQGHEKLFF
>TRBJ2-5|TRBV5-6|.|TRBD2
TGTGCCAGCAGCTTGGGGGCTAGCGGGGACCATCCGGGGACCCAGTACTTC
CASSLGASGDHPGTQYF
>TRBJ2-7|TRBV5-1|.|TRBD1
TGCGCCAGCAGCTTGGCGGACAGGGGGCCTGACGAGCAGTACTTC
CASSLADRGPDEQYF
>TRBJ1-1|TRBV7-6|.|TRBD1
TGTGCCAGCAGCTACAGGGGTGTAGCTTTCTTT
CASSYRGVAFF
>TRBJ2-2|TRBV5-1|.|.
TGCGCCAGCAGCCCAGGGTCGAACACCGGGGAGCTGTTTTTT
CASSPGSNTGELFF
>TRBJ2-7|TRBV5-1|.|TRBD1
TGCGCCAGCAGCTACGGACAGGTTGAGTACGAGCAGTACTTC
CASSYGQVEYEQYF
>TRBJ2-2|TRBV18|.|TRBD1
TGTGCCAGCTCCCTCAGAGACAGGGGTGCCTCGAACACCGGGGAGCTGTTTTTT
CASSLRDRGASNTGELFF
>TRBJ1-5|TRBV15|.|TRBD1
TGTGCCACCGGGCAGGGGGTCCAGCCCCAGCATTTT
CATGQGVQPQHF
>TRBJ2-4|TRBV7-2|.|.
TGTGCCAGCAGTCCTGGGCCGGGACTTGAAAACATTCAGTACTTC
CASSPGPGLENIQYF
>TRBJ2-1|TRBV27|once|TRBD1
TGTGCCAGCAAAGACAGGGCGCCCCTAAATGAGCAGTTCTTC
CASKDRAPLNEQFF
>TRBJ1-5|TRBV4-1|.|.
TGCGCCAGCAGCCAAATTATGGGGCAAAGCAATCAGCCCCAGCATTTT
CASSQIMGQSNQPQHF
>TRBJ1-2|TRBV2|.|TRBD1
TGTGCCAGCAGTGGACAGGGCTCCTATGGCTACACCTTC
CASSGQGSYGYTF
>TRBJ2-1|TRBV28|.|.
TGTGCTTGGGGGGGGCCGGGGAATGAGCAGTTCTTC
CAWGGPGNEQFF
>TRBJ1-1|TRBV19|.|.
TGTGCCAGTCTCGACGGGGGGGCCGCGAACACTGAAGCTTTCTTT
CASLDGGAANTEAFF
>TRBJ2-7|TRBV18|once|.
TGTGCCAGCTCACCCCGGGGGATCCCCTACGAGCAGTACTTC
CASSPRGIPYEQYF
>TRBJ2-7|TRBV6-5|.|TRBD1
TGTGCCAGCAGTTACGAGCAGGGGGCGGCATACGAGCAGTACTTC
CASSYEQGAAYEQYF
>TRBJ2-1|TRBV7-9|once|.
TGTGCCAGCAGCTTACCGAACTCGCGAGCCGGCAATGAGCAGTTCTTC
CASSLPNSRAGNEQFF
>TRBJ1-4|TRBV27|.|TRBD1
TGTGCCAGCAGCCTGACAGGGGGTAATGAAAAACTGTTTTTT
CASSLTGGNEKLFF
>TRBJ2-3|TRBV7-9|.|TRBD2
TGTGCCAGCAGCTTAGCGGTAGCGGGGGGAGCAGATACGCAGTATTTT
CASSLAVAGGADTQYF
>TRBJ1-4|TRBV10-3|.|.
TGTGCCATCAGTGAGTCACCCCCCACTGGGGCCTCGGAAAAACTGTTTTTT
CAISESPPTGASEKLFF
>TRBJ2-7|TRBV2|few|.
TGTGCCAGCACCCTCTGGACAGAAACCACCTACGAGCAGTACTTC
CASTLWTETTYEQYF